These 21 T cell receptor beta chains share one sample of origin, sequenced in a study of neurological immune-mediated disorders. TCRdb used MiXCR to reprocess the 5' RACE reads, holding one entry per CDR3 protein. The profile shows tens of thousands of distinct CDR3 sequences, roughly 24% of them singletons. Sequenced: PBMCs. These receptors were obtained from a woman aged 70-85 years in good health.

This clonotype has just a few counts. The V gene is TRBV27, the J gene TRBJ1-1; the D gene is possibly TRBD1 (6 bases). The CDR3 loop spans 14 amino acids. Germline CDR1 reads MNHEY; CDR2 reads SMNVEV (reference sequence). Trimming took off 5 bases at V and 1 base at J, with 11 bases between the two ends. The CDR3 region has the DNA TGTGCCAGCAGTAGGGACACCCGGAACACTGAAGCTTTCTTT. It translates to CASSRDTRNTEAFF.

This clonotype came up a few times. The chain has TRBV5-1 and TRBJ2-2; 9 bases are shared with TRBD1. The trim removed 2 bases at V and 7 bases at J, leaving 6 bases unmatched. This CDR3 is 15 amino acids long. Germline loops: CDR1 SGHRS, CDR2 YFSETQ. CDR3 region: CASSFSQDRGGELFF. CDR3 in DNA: TGCGCCAGCAGCTTCTCCCAGGACAGGGGCGGGGAGCTGTTTTTT.

V usage is TRBV12-2 and J usage is TRBJ2-1. TRBV12-2 is a pseudogene. CDR3 length: 15 amino acids. The CDR3 DNA is TGTGCAAGTCGCTTAACCGGCATCCCCGACAATGAGCAGTTCTTC. Amino acids: CASRLTGIPDNEQFF.

This chain links TRBV20-1 with TRBJ2-1, with D perhaps matching TRBD2 (5 bases). The CDR3 is 17 amino acids. Germline loops: CDR1 DFQATT, CDR2 SNEGSKA (reference sequence). V was clipped by 1 base and J by 8 bases, with 24 bases between them. The CDR3, as DNA: TGCAGTGCTAGAGGAGGTGGATCGCGGGTCCGAGGCGATGAGCAGTTCTTC. Translating gives CSARGGGSRVRGDEQFF.

The chain is built from TRBV12-3 or TRBV12-4 and TRBJ2-3; either TRBD1 or TRBD2 may supply D (7 bases each). V gave up 2 bases and J gave up 6 bases, with 15 bases separating them. The CDR3 has 15 residues. CDR3 coding DNA: TGTGCCAGCAGTTTACTCAGGGGGGGCCTGGATACGCAGTATTTT. Its translation: CASSLLRGGLDTQYF.

This clonotype has at least ten counts. The chain links TRBV7-2 to TRBJ1-5; weak D call: TRBD1 (5 bases). Germline CDR1 reads SGHTA; CDR2 reads FQGNSA. V gave up 0 bases and J gave up 3 bases, with 9 bases separating them. The CDR3 is 15 residues long. The CDR3 DNA is TGTGCCAGCAGCTTAGCCGGGGGTTCCAATCAGCCCCAGCATTTT. It translates to CASSLAGGSNQPQHF.

The V gene is TRBV20-1, the J gene TRBJ2-7; 9 bases match TRBD1. Germline assignment: CDR1 DFQATT and CDR2 SNEGSKA (reference sequence). The CDR3 is 15 residues long. Trimming at V came to 0 bases and at J to 7 bases, leaving 10 bases not matched to a gene. This chain's CDR3 is CSARDPGQGTREQYF. CDR3 in DNA: TGCAGTGCTAGAGATCCGGGACAGGGAACACGGGAGCAGTACTTC.

This sequence joins TRBV25-1 and TRBJ2-7, with 9 bases fitting TRBD2. The CDR3 has 14 amino acids. Germline-derived CDR1 and CDR2 are MGHDK and SYGVNS. V was clipped by 4 bases and J by 6 bases; unmatched bases: 7. The CDR3 region has the DNA TGTGCCAGCAGTGCGAGCGGGAGGCGGGGCGAGCAGTACTTC. Translating gives CASSASGRRGEQYF.

This clonotype appeared many times. The chain uses TRBV11-2 and TRBJ2-5; 7 bases are shared with TRBD1. The CDR3 covers 15 residues. V was pared by 1 base and J by 7 bases, with 9 bases of the junction left unmatched. From germline, CDR1 is SGHAT and CDR2 FQNNGV. Here the CDR3 reads CASSLGPQGEATQYF. The CDR3, as DNA: TGTGCCAGCAGCTTAGGCCCCCAGGGGGAAGCGACCCAGTACTTC.

This clonotype was observed many times. The J gene is TRBJ1-2, the V gene TRBV5-6; D is possibly TRBD1 (5 bases). Trimming took off 2 bases at V and 8 bases at J, with 10 bases between the two ends. CDR3 length: 12 residues. Germline lookup yields CDR1 SGHDT and CDR2 YYEEEE. This chain's CDR3 is CASSFFREGYTF. DNA for the CDR3: TGTGCCAGCAGCTTTTTCAGGGAAGGCTACACCTTC.

V gene TRBV7-9 combines with J gene TRBJ1-2; 9 bases map to TRBD1. This CDR3 has 14 amino acids. J lost 7 bases, V lost 5 bases, and 8 bases had no gene match. Germline-derived CDR1 and CDR2 are SEHNR and FQNEAQ (reference sequence). The CDR3 sequence: CASSIRDRDSGYTF. CDR3 coding DNA: TGTGCCAGCAGCATCCGGGACAGGGACAGTGGCTACACCTTC.

The CDR3 nucleotides read TGTGCCAGCAGCTTGGATGGGGGGGCAACCTACAATGAGCAGTTCTTC. It encodes CASSLDGGATYNEQFF. The V gene is TRBV5-6, the J gene TRBJ2-1; a weak D match, TRBD2 (7 bases). The CDR3 has 16 residues. V lost 0 bases to trimming and J lost 2 bases, with 12 bases between them. CDR1 is SGHDT, CDR2 YYEEEE, per germline.

On this clonotype: One end of the junction varies from germline; a read error may be responsible. The CDR3 nucleotides are TGTGCCAGCAGCCAAGTTAGAACCAGCTACAAGCAGTACTTC. Amino acid sequence: CASSQVRTSYKQYF. The rearrangement links TRBV3-1 to TRBJ2-7; D is unclear. The CDR3 runs 14 residues. Germline lookup yields CDR1 LGHDT and CDR2 YNNKEL (reference sequence).

Remarks on this clonotype: A much more abundant neighbour one base away suggests this may be a read error. The chain links TRBV20-1 to TRBJ2-3; 9 positions agree with TRBD2. CDR3 length: 15 amino acids. Germline V lookup: CDR1 DFQATT, CDR2 SNEGSKA (reference sequence). After removal of 0 bases from V and 7 bases from J, the junction contained 8 bases not matched to a gene. The DNA of the CDR3 is TGCAGTGCTAGAGATGGCGGGAGGGCAATATATACGCAGTATTTT. It encodes CSARDGGRAIYTQYF.

This chain joins TRBV29-1 and TRBJ1-2; D gene uncertain. Germline V gives CDR1 SQVTM, CDR2 ANQGSEA. The CDR3 extends over 11 amino acids. V lost 3 bases and J 5 bases, leaving 7 bases between the germline ends. The CDR3 sequence: CSVDGVYGYTF. The CDR3 coding sequence is TGCAGCGTTGATGGGGTTTATGGCTACACCTTC.

This clonotype is labeled as medium-sized. CDR3 nucleotide sequence: TGCGCCAGCAGCCAAGGAGCCCACTCTGGAAACACCATATATTTT. It yields the protein CASSQGAHSGNTIYF. The chain is built from TRBV4-3 and TRBJ1-3; D uncertain. CDR3 size: 15 residues. Trimming left V 1 base short and J 0 bases short, with 7 bases between. The V gene's germline CDR1 is LGHNA and CDR2 YSLEER.

As for this clonotype: A much more abundant neighbour one base away suggests this may be a read error. The chain joins TRBV12-3 or TRBV12-4 to TRBJ2-3; 7 nucleotides align to TRBD2. The CDR3 is 15 residues long. Written as DNA, the CDR3 is TGTGCCAACAGTCCGCCGGGCGGGAGAGCAGATACGCAGTATTTT. Amino acids: CANSPPGGRADTQYF.

This clonotype came up many times. The chain carries TRBV20-1 and TRBJ2-5; 10 nucleotides agree with TRBD2. Trimming removed 3 bases from V and 3 bases from J; junction bases left unmatched: 4. The CDR3 has 14 residues. Germline loops: CDR1 DFQATT, CDR2 SNEGSKA (reference sequence). CDR3 protein: CSASQLAGKETQYF. In DNA form, the CDR3 reads TGCAGTGCTAGCCAACTAGCGGGAAAAGAGACCCAGTACTTC.

The chain is built from TRBV12-3 or TRBV12-4 and TRBJ2-5, with a tentative D call TRBD2 (6 bases). The CDR3 covers 13 residues. Trimming cost V 11 bases and J 4 bases, with 17 bases left between them. The CDR3 loop is CAGSFAGPETQYF. CDR3 bases: TGTGCCGGTAGTTTTGCGGGGCCAGAGACCCAGTACTTC.

This chain links TRBV7-8 with TRBJ2-7; TRBD1 might be the D (5 bases). V was trimmed by 2 bases and J by 1 base, leaving 9 bases between them. Germline V gene lookup returns CDR1 SGHVS and CDR2 FQNEAQ. The CDR3 contains 14 residues. The CDR3 nucleotides are TGTGCCAGCAGCTTACAACAGGTTTCCTACGAGCAGTACTTC. This sequence encodes CASSLQQVSYEQYF.

This clonotype showed up many times. The chain has TRBV6-5 and TRBJ1-1; D remains ambiguous. This CDR3 has 13 residues. The V and J ends lost 5 bases and 3 bases respectively, with 10 bases between them. Looked up from germline, CDR1 is MNHEY and CDR2 is SVGAGI. For the CDR3, the DNA is TGTGCCAGCAGTCGCTTGAGGGACACTGAAGCTTTCTTT. This codes for CASSRLRDTEAFF.